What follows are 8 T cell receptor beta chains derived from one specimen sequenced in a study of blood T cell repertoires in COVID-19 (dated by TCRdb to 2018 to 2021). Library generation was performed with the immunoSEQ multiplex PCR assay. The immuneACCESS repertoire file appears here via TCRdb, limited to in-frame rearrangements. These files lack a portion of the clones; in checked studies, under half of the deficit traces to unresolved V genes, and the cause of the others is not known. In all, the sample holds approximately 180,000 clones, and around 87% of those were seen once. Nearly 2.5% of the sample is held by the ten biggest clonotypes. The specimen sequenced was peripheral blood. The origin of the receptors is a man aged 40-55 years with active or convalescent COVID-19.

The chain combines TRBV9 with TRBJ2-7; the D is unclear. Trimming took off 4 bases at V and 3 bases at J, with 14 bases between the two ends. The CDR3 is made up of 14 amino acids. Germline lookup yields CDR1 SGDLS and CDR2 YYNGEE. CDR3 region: CASSPYTANYEQYF. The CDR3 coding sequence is TGTGCCAGCAGCCCTTATACAGCCAACTACGAGCAGTACTTC.

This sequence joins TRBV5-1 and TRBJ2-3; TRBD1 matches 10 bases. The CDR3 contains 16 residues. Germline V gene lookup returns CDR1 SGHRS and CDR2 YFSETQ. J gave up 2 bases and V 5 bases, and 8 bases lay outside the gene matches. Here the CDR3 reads CASRIRDRGYTDTQYF. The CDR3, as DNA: TGCGCCAGCAGAATCCGGGACAGGGGTTACACAGATACGCAGTATTTT.

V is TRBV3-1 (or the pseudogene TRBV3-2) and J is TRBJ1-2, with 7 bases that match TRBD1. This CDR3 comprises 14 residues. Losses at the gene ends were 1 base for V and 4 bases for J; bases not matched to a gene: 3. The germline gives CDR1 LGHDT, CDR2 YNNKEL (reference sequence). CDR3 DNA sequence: TGTGCCAGCAGCCAAGGCAACAGGGGCTATGGCTACACCTTC. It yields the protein CASSQGNRGYGYTF.

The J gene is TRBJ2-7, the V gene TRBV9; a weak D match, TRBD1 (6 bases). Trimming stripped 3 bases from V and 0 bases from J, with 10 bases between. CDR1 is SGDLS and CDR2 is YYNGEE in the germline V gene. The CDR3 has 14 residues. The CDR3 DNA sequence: TGTGCCAGCAGCGGACAGGCGCTCTCCTACGAGCAGTACTTC. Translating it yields CASSGQALSYEQYF.

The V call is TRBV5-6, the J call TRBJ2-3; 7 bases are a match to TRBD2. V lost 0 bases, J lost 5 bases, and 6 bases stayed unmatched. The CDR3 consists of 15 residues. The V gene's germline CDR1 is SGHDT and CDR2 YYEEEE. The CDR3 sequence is CASSLVSGGIDTQYF. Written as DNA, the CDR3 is TGTGCCAGCAGCTTGGTTTCGGGGGGAATAGATACGCAGTATTTT. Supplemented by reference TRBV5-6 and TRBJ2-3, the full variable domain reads DAGVTQSPTHLIKTRGQQVTLRCSPKSGHDTVSWYQQALGQGPQFIFQYYEEEERQRGNFPDRFSGHQFPNYSSELNVNALLLGDSALYLCASSLVSGGIDTQYFGPGTRLTVL.

The CDR3 spells CASSSTGGNQPQHF. The CDR3 DNA reads as TGTGCCAGTAGTAGTACAGGGGGCAATCAGCCCCAGCATTTT. V and J are TRBV19 and TRBJ1-5, with TRBD1 matching over 7 bases. The CDR3 runs 14 residues. The germline CDR1 and CDR2 sequences are LNHDA and SQIVND (reference sequence). V shed 4 bases and J 2 bases; nucleotides not matched to a gene: 2. Using reference TRBV19 and TRBJ1-5 for the parts outside the CDR3, the full variable domain is DGGITQSPKYLFRKEGQNVTLSCEQNLNHDAMYWYRQDPGQGLRLIYYSQIVNDFQKGDIAEGYSVSREKKESFPLTVTSAQKNPTAFYLCASSSTGGNQPQHFGDGTRLSIL.

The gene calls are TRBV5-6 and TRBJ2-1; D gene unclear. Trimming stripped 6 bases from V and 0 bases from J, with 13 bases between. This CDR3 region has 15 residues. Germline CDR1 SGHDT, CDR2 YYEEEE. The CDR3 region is CASNPTASSYNEQFF. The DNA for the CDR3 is TGTGCCAGCAATCCGACTGCCAGCTCCTACAATGAGCAGTTCTTC.

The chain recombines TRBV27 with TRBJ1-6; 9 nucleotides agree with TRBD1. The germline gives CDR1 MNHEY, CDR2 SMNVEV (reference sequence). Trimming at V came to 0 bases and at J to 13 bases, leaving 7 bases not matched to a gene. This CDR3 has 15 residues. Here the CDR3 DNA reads TGTGCCAGCAGTTTATCGGAGGGACAGGGTTACCCCCTCCACTTT. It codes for CASSLSEGQGYPLHF.